This TCR beta chain was captured by sequencing in a study of shared clonotypes between healthy human individuals. This CDR3 has 14 amino acids. Germline CDR1 and CDR2: KGHSH and LQKENI. V lost 6 bases to trimming and J lost 6 bases, with 15 bases between them. Some clones are missing from TCRdb's copy, which holds only in-frame ones; the method was immunoSEQ multiplex PCR. The top ten clones hold 0.39% of a sample with roughly 2.2 million clones, approximately 93% of them seen once. The TCR originated in a man younger than 35 in good health. Some clones in this sample may be carry-over from other donors' samples. The J gene is TRBJ2-1, the V gene TRBV18; possible D gene TRBD2, 6 bases. Sequenced material: naive CD4+ T cells from PBMCs. Subset given: CD45RA+ positively selected. The CDR3: CASSLRDSSNEQFF. DNA of the CDR3: TGTGCCAGCTCTCTCCGGGACTCTTCCAATGAGCAGTTCTTC.